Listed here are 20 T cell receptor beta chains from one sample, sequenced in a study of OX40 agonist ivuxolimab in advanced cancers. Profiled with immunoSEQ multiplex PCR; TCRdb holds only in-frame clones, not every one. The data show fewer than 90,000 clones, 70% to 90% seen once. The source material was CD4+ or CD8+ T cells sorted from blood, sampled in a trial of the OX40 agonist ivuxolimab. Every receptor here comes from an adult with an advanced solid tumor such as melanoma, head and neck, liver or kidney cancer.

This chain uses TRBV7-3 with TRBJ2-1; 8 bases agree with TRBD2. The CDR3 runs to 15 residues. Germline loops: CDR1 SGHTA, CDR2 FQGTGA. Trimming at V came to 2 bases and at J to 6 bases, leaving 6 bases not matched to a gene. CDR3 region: CASSLQAGVFNEQFF. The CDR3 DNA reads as TGTGCCAGCAGCTTACAAGCGGGAGTTTTCAATGAGCAGTTCTTC.

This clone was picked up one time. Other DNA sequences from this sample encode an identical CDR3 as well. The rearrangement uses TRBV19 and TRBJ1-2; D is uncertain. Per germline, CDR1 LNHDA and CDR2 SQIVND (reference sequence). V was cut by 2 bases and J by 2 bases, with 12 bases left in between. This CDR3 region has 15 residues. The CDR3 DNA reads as TGTGCCAGTAGTATACGAGGCCGAGGGAACTATGGCTACACCTTC. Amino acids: CASSIRGRGNYGYTF.

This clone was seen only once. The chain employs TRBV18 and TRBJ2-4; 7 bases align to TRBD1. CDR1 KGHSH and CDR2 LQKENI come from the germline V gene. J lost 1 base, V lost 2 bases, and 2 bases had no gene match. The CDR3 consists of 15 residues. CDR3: CASSPDRVAKNIQYF. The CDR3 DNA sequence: TGTGCCAGCTCACCAGACAGGGTGGCCAAAAACATTCAGTACTTC.

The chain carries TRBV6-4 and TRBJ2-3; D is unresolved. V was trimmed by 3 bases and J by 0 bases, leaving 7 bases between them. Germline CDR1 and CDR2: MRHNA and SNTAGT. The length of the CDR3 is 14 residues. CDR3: CASSESASTDTQYF. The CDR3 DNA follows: TGTGCCAGCAGTGAATCGGCTAGCACAGATACGCAGTATTTT.

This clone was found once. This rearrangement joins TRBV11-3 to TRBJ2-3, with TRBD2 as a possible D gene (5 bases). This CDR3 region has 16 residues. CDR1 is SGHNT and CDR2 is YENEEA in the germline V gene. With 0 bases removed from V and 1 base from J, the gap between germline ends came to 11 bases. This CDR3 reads CASSLEMGRGTDTQYF. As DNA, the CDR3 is TGTGCCAGCAGCTTAGAGATGGGGAGAGGCACAGATACGCAGTATTTT.

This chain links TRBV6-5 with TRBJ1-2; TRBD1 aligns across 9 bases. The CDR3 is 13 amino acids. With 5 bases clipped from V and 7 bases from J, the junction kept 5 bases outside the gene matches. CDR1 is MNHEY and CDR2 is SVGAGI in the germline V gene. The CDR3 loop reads CASSIDRGSGYTF. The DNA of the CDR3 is TGTGCCAGCAGTATCGACAGGGGGTCTGGCTACACCTTC.

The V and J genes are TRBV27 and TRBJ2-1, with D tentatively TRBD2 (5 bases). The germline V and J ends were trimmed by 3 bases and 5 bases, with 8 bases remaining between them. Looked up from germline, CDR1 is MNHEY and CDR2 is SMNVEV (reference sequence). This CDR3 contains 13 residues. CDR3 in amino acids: CASSFLADNEQFF. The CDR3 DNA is TGTGCCAGCAGTTTCCTAGCAGACAATGAGCAGTTCTTC.

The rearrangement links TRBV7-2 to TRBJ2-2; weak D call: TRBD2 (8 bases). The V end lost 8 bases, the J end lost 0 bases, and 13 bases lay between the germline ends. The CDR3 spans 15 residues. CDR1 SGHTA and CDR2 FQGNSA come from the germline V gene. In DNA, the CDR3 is TGTGCCAGCCGGGAGGGACAGCCGAACACCGGGGAGCTGTTTTTT. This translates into CASREGQPNTGELFF.

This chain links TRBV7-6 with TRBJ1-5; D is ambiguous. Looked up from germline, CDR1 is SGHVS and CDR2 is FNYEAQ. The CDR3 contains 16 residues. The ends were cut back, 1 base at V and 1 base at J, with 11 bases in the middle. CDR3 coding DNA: TGTGCCAGCAGCTTAGGTTCCGGCATGAGCAATCAGCCCCAGCATTTT. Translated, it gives CASSLGSGMSNQPQHF.

The CDR3 DNA sequence: TGCGCCAGCAGCTCGGACGGGAGAACTAATGAAAAACTGTTTTTT. Translation gives CASSSDGRTNEKLFF. The V and J genes are TRBV5-1 and TRBJ1-4; no reliable D call. Germline V gene data show CDR1 as SGHRS and CDR2 as YFSETQ. V was shortened by 3 bases and J by 1 base, with 10 bases between the two germline ends. CDR3 length: 15 amino acids.

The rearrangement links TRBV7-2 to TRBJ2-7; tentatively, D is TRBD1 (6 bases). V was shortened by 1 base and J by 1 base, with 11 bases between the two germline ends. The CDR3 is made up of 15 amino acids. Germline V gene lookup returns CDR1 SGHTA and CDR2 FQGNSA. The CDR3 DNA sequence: TGTGCCAGCAGCTTAGTGCCGACAGGATCCTACGAGCAGTACTTC. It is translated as CASSLVPTGSYEQYF.

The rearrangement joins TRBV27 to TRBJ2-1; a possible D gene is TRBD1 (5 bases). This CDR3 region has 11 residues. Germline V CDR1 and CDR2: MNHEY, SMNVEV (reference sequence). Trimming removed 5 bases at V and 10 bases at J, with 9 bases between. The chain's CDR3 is CASSPGAEQFF. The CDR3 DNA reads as TGTGCCAGCAGTCCTGGGGCCGAGCAGTTCTTC.

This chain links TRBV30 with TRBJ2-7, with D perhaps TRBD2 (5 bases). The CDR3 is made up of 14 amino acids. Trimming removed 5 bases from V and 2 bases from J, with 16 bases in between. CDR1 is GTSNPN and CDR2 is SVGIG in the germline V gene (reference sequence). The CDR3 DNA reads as TGTGCCTGGGGGGAAAACGGGGTAGCCTACGAGCAGTACTTC. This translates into CAWGENGVAYEQYF. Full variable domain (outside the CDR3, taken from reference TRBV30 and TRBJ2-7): SQTIHQWPATLVQPVGSPLSLECTVEGTSNPNLYWYRQAAGRGLQLLFYSVGIGQISSEVPQNLSASRPQDRQFILSSKKLLLSDSGFYLCAWGENGVAYEQYFGPGTRLTVT.

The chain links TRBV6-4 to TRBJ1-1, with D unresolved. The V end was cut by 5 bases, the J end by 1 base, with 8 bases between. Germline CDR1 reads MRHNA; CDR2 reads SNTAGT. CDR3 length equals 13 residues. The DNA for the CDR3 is TGTGCCAGCAGTCAGCAGGAGAACACTGAAGCTTTCTTT. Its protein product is CASSQQENTEAFF.

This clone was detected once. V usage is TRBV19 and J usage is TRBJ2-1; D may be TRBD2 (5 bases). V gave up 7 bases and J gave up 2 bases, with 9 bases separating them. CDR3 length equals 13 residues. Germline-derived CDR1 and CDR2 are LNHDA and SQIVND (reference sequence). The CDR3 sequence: CASTEGTYNEQFF. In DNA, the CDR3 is TGTGCCAGTACCGAGGGTACCTACAATGAGCAGTTCTTC.

CDR3 sequence: CASSFPGLVGEQFF. In DNA, the CDR3 is TGTGCCAGCAGCTTCCCGGGACTAGTTGGTGAGCAGTTCTTC. The chain combines TRBV5-6 with TRBJ2-1, with 8 bases that match TRBD2. Germline lookup yields CDR1 SGHDT and CDR2 YYEEEE. V trimming: 2 bases; J trimming: 9 bases; junction bases outside the gene matches: 7. The CDR3 runs to 14 residues.

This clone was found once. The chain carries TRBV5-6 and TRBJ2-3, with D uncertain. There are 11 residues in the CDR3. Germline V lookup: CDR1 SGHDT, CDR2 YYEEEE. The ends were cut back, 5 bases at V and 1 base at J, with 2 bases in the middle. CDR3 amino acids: CASSRTDTQYF. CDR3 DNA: TGTGCCAGCAGTCGCACAGATACGCAGTATTTT.

CDR3 nucleotides: TGCGCCAGCAGCCAAGGGGACACCACCTACGAGCAGTACTTC. Translating it yields CASSQGDTTYEQYF. This chain connects TRBV4-1 to TRBJ2-7, with D maybe TRBD1 (6 bases). V was shortened by 1 base and J by 2 bases, with 9 bases between the two germline ends. The length of the CDR3 is 14 residues. The germline V gene encodes CDR1 MGHRA and CDR2 YSYEKL.

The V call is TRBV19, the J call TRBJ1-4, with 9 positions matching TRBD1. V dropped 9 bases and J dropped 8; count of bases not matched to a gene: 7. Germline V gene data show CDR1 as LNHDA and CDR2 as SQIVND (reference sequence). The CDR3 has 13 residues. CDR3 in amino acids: CASNRGQGEKLFF. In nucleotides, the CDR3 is TGTGCCAGCAACAGGGGGCAAGGGGAAAAACTGTTTTTT.

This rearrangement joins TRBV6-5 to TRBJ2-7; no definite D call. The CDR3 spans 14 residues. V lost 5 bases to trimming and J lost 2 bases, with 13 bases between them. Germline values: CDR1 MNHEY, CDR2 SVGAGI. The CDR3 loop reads CASSEMGRAYEQYF. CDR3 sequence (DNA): TGTGCCAGCAGTGAAATGGGCCGAGCCTACGAGCAGTACTTC.